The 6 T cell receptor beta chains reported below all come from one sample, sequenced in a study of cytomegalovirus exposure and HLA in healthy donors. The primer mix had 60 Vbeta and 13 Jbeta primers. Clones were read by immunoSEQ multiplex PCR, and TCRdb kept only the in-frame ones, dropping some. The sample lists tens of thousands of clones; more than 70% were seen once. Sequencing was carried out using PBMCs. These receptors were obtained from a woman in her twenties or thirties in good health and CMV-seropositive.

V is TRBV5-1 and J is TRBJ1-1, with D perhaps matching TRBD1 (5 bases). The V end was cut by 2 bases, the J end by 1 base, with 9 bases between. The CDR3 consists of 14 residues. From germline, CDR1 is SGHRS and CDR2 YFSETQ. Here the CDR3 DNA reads TGCGCCAGCAGCTTCCAGGGATCGAACACTGAAGCTTTCTTT. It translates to CASSFQGSNTEAFF.

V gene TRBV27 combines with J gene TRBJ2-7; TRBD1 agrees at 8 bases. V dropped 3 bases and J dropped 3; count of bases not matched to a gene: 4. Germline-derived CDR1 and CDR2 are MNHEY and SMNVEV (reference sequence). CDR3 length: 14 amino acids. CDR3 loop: CASSFGQGSYEQYF. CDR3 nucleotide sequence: TGTGCCAGCAGTTTCGGACAGGGTAGCTACGAGCAGTACTTC.

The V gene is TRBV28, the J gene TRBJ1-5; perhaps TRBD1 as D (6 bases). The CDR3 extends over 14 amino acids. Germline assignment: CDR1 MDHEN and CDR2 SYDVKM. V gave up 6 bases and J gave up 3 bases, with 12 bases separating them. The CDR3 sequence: CASSTGTINQPQHF. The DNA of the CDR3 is TGTGCCAGCAGCACAGGGACAATCAATCAGCCCCAGCATTTT.

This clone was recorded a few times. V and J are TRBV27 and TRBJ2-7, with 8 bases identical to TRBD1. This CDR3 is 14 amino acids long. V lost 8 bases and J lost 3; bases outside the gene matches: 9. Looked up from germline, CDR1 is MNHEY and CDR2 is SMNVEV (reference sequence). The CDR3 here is CASGLPGQVYEQYF. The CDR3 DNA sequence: TGTGCCAGCGGCCTTCCGGGACAGGTCTACGAGCAGTACTTC.

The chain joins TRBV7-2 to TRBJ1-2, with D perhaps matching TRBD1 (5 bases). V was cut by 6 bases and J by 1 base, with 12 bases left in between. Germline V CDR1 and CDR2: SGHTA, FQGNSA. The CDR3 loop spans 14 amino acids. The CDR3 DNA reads TGTGCCAGCAGTTGGGGCCAACTTAACTATGGCTACACCTTC. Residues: CASSWGQLNYGYTF.

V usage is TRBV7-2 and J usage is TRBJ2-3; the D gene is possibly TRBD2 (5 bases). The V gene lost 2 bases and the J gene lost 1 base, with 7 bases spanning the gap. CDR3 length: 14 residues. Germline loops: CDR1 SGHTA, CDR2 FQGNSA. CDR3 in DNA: TGTGCCAGCAGCTTACGGCGGGGCACAGATACGCAGTATTTT. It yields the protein CASSLRRGTDTQYF.